This TCR beta chain appears in the sequencing data of a study of blood T cell repertoires in COVID-19. In the original processing: Scientists estimated how many nucleated cells there were by amplifying reference gene primers. Method: immunoSEQ multiplex PCR; TCRdb's copy keeps in-frame clones and lacks some. V and J calls and clone size come straight from that table; D and trimming were deduced from the DNA. The data contain 30,000 to 45,000 clones, over 65% of them singletons. Looked up from germline, CDR1 is SGHTA and CDR2 is FQGNSA. Trimming took 1 base from V and 8 from J, leaving 11 bases between them. There are 13 residues in the CDR3.

This chain connects TRBV7-2 to TRBJ1-2; the D gene is possibly TRBD1 (6 bases). The source of this sequence is a man aged 65-85 years with acute or convalescent COVID-19. Sequenced input: peripheral blood. As DNA, the CDR3 is TGTGCCAGCAGCTTAGTAGGGGGAAGCGGCTACACCTTC. It encodes CASSLVGGSGYTF. The whole variable domain, remainder taken from reference TRBV7-2 and TRBJ1-2, is GAGVSQSPSNKVTEKGKDVELRCDPISGHTALYWYRQSLGQGLEFLIYFQGNSAPDKSGLPSDRFSAERTGGSVSTLTIQRTQQEDSAVYLCASSLVGGSGYTFGSGTRLTVV.